This is a list of T cell receptor beta chains from one sample in a study of response to subunit inactivated influenza vaccine. TCRdb re-called the RT-PCR reads with MiXCR, one entry per CDR3 protein. This table holds 600,000 to 850,000 distinct CDR3 sequences, 14% found once. Source: PBMCs from blood, taken less than 15 days before vaccination. The source of these receptors is a man in his fifties who received an inactivated influenza vaccine. Both conserved end residues are part of each CDR3. D genes are given only for firm matches. Clone size is given for some rows only: seen once, a few or many times, or a class if the clone is expanded.

j_call: TRBJ2-3
clone_size: few
d_call: TRBD2
v_call: TRBV20-1
cdr3_nt: TGCAGTGCTAGGGGACTAGCGGATACGCAGTATTTT
cdr3_aa: CSARGLADTQYF

j_call: TRBJ2-3
clone_size: -
d_call: TRBD2
v_call: TRBV7-2
cdr3_nt: TGTGCCAGCAGCTCGGGACTAGCGGGGGCCACGGGAGATACGCAGTATTTT
cdr3_aa: CASSSGLAGATGDTQYF

j_call: TRBJ1-2
clone_size: few
d_call: -
v_call: TRBV6-2/TRBV6-3
cdr3_nt: TGTGCCAGCAGCTACGACTGGGGCTACACCTTC
cdr3_aa: CASSYDWGYTF

j_call: TRBJ1-5
clone_size: -
d_call: -
v_call: TRBV6-1
cdr3_nt: TGTGCCAGCAGTGTTTGGCAGCAGCCCCAGCATTTT
cdr3_aa: CASSVWQQPQHF

j_call: TRBJ2-5
clone_size: -
d_call: -
v_call: TRBV18
cdr3_nt: TGTGCCAGCTCACCAAACAGGGACCAAGAGACCCAGTACTTC
cdr3_aa: CASSPNRDQETQYF

j_call: TRBJ2-1
clone_size: few
d_call: -
v_call: TRBV24-1
cdr3_nt: TGTGCCACCAGTGATTTTCAAGGGCGTCACTCCTACAATGAGCAGTTCTTC
cdr3_aa: CATSDFQGRHSYNEQFF

j_call: TRBJ1-5
clone_size: few
d_call: -
v_call: TRBV4-2
cdr3_nt: TGTGCCAGCAGCCAAGATCCTGTTGGGGTCGGAAATCAGCCCCAGCATTTT
cdr3_aa: CASSQDPVGVGNQPQHF

j_call: TRBJ2-7
clone_size: many
d_call: -
v_call: TRBV20-1
cdr3_nt: TGCAGTGCTAGAGAATGGTTATCGGGGGTTGGCGAGCAGTACTTC
cdr3_aa: CSAREWLSGVGEQYF

j_call: TRBJ2-5
clone_size: -
d_call: -
v_call: TRBV20-1
cdr3_nt: TGCAGTGCTAGAGCGGCAGGGGCGACAGAGACCCAGTACTTC
cdr3_aa: CSARAAGATETQYF

j_call: TRBJ2-5
clone_size: -
d_call: TRBD2
v_call: TRBV5-1
cdr3_nt: TGCGCCAGCAGATCCGGGACTAGTCTCAAAGAGACCCAGTACTTC
cdr3_aa: CASRSGTSLKETQYF

j_call: TRBJ2-5
clone_size: once
d_call: TRBD2
v_call: TRBV7-2
cdr3_nt: TGTGCCAGCAGCTTAGCTTTCGGGAGGGCCTTGGGGACCCAGTACTTC
cdr3_aa: CASSLAFGRALGTQYF

j_call: TRBJ2-1
clone_size: -
d_call: -
v_call: TRBV5-6
cdr3_nt: TGTGCCAGCAGCCTACGACTGGACTTTCCTAATGAGCAGTTCTTC
cdr3_aa: CASSLRLDFPNEQFF

j_call: TRBJ2-3
clone_size: -
d_call: TRBD2
v_call: TRBV12-3/TRBV12-4
cdr3_nt: TGTGCCAGCAGTTTTCAGAACTCGAGACTAGCGGGGGTTTCAGGCACAGATACGCAGTATTTT
cdr3_aa: CASSFQNSRLAGVSGTDTQYF

j_call: TRBJ2-1
clone_size: -
d_call: -
v_call: TRBV3-1
cdr3_nt: TGTGCCAGCAGCCAAGAATTAAGGCCCGCGTACAATGAGCAGTTCTTC
cdr3_aa: CASSQELRPAYNEQFF

j_call: TRBJ1-1
clone_size: -
d_call: TRBD1
v_call: TRBV28
cdr3_nt: TGTGCCAGCTTCGACAGGGCCCTGAACACTGAAGCTTTCTTT
cdr3_aa: CASFDRALNTEAFF

j_call: TRBJ2-1
clone_size: few
d_call: TRBD2
v_call: TRBV28
cdr3_nt: TGTGCCGACAAAGATCTAGGGACTAGATACAATGAGCAGTTCTTC
cdr3_aa: CADKDLGTRYNEQFF

j_call: TRBJ1-6
clone_size: -
d_call: TRBD1
v_call: TRBV5-1
cdr3_nt: TGCGCCAGCAGCTCCGGGACAGGGTCGTTGGATCGTGCGCCCCTCCACTTT
cdr3_aa: CASSSGTGSLDRAPLHF

j_call: TRBJ2-1
clone_size: many
d_call: -
v_call: TRBV7-2
cdr3_nt: TGTGCCAGCAGCTTAGTTGGCAGTTCCTACAATGAGCAGTTCTTC
cdr3_aa: CASSLVGSSYNEQFF

j_call: TRBJ2-1
clone_size: many
d_call: -
v_call: TRBV5-1
cdr3_nt: TGCGCCAGCAGCTTGAACCAAAACAATGAGCAGTTCTTC
cdr3_aa: CASSLNQNNEQFF

j_call: TRBJ1-5
clone_size: -
d_call: -
v_call: TRBV19
cdr3_nt: TGTGCCAGTAGTATGGTCCTCGGCGGGTTAAGCAATCAGCCCCAGCATTTT
cdr3_aa: CASSMVLGGLSNQPQHF

j_call: TRBJ2-2
clone_size: many
d_call: TRBD2
v_call: TRBV12-3/TRBV12-4
cdr3_nt: TGCGCCAGCAGTCCCGGACTAGCAGTCAACACCGGGGAGCTGTTTTTT
cdr3_aa: CASSPGLAVNTGELFF

j_call: TRBJ2-7
clone_size: -
d_call: -
v_call: TRBV27
cdr3_nt: TGTGCCAGCAGCTTTCGACAGTTCCCTGGGTACGAGCAGTACTTC
cdr3_aa: CASSFRQFPGYEQYF

j_call: TRBJ1-2
clone_size: -
d_call: -
v_call: TRBV20-1
cdr3_nt: TGCAGTGCTAGAGATCTACAGGGAGGCTATGGCTACACCTTC
cdr3_aa: CSARDLQGGYGYTF

j_call: TRBJ2-3
clone_size: few
d_call: TRBD2
v_call: TRBV10-3
cdr3_nt: TGTGCCATCGCGGGGGGGCGGACAGATACGCAGTATTTT
cdr3_aa: CAIAGGRTDTQYF